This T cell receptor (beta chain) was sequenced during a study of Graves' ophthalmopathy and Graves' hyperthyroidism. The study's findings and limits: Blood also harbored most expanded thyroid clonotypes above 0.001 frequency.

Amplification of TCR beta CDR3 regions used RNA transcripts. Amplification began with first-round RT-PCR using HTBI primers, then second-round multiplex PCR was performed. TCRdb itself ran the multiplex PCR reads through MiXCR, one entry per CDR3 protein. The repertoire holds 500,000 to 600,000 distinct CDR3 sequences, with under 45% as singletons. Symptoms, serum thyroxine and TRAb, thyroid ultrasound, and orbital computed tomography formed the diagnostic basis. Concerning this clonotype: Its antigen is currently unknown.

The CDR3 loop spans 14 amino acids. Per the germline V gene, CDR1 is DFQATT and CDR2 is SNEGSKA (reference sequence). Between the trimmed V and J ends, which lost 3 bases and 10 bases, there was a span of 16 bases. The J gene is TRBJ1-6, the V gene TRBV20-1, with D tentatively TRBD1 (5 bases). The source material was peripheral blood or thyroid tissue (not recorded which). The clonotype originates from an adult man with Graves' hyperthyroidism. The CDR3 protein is CSASQDRGNSPLHF. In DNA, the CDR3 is TGCAGTGCTAGCCAAGACAGAGGAAACTCACCCCTCCACTTT.